A selection of T cell receptor beta chains follows, all from one sample in a study of T cells in Graves' hyperthyroidism and ophthalmopathy. In TCRdb, the multiplex PCR reads were re-called with MiXCR into one record per CDR3 protein. The table includes a few hundred thousand distinct CDR3 sequences, more than 15% detected once. The sample was blood. The receptors stem from a woman between 40 and 50 years old with Graves' ophthalmopathy. Both conserved end residues are part of each CDR3. D genes are given only for firm matches. Size tells how often a clone was seen (once, few, many) or the class of an expanded clone, and some rows leave it out.

>few|TRBJ2-7|TRBV28|TRBD1
CASSLGQTPYEQYF
TGTGCCAGCAGTTTGGGACAGACCCCCTACGAGCAGTACTTC
>once|TRBJ1-1|TRBV20-1|TRBD1
CSAISTGGDSTEAFF
TGCAGTGCTATATCGACAGGGGGCGATAGCACTGAAGCTTTCTTT
>NA|TRBJ2-5|TRBV7-9|TRBD2
CASSSAGVGETQYF
TGTGCCAGCAGCTCTGCGGGGGTAGGGGAGACCCAGTACTTC
>few|TRBJ1-3|TRBV19|NA
CATLTGRNTIYF
TGTGCCACCCTGACAGGACGAAACACCATATATTTT
>many|TRBJ2-7|TRBV6-1|NA
CASSRLATYEQYF
TGTGCCAGCAGTCGGCTCGCTACCTACGAGCAGTACTTC
>NA|TRBJ1-1|TRBV4-1|NA
CASSQGVFGLLNTEAFF
TGCGCCAGCAGCCAAGGGGTTTTCGGCCTTTTGAACACTGAAGCTTTCTTT
>many|TRBJ2-1|TRBV11-2|NA
CASSLKQTHPDNEQFF
TGTGCCAGCAGCTTAAAACAGACTCATCCCGACAATGAGCAGTTCTTC
>few|TRBJ1-4|TRBV20-1|NA
CSAREPPEKLFF
TGCAGTGCTAGGGAACCTCCTGAAAAACTGTTTTTT
>many|TRBJ2-1|TRBV12-3/TRBV12-4|NA
CASSTQRGDNEQFF
TGTGCCAGCAGCACCCAGCGCGGTGACAATGAGCAGTTCTTC
>many|TRBJ2-2|TRBV2|NA
CASRFGGMTGELFF
TGTGCCAGCAGATTTGGGGGGATGACCGGGGAGCTGTTTTTT
>many|TRBJ1-1|TRBV2|TRBD1
CASRTGPNTEAFF
TGTGCCAGCAGGACAGGGCCGAACACTGAAGCTTTCTTT
>NA|TRBJ1-6|TRBV20-1|NA
CSAREGGAINSPLHF
TGCAGTGCTAGAGAGGGAGGGGCCATTAATTCACCCCTCCACTTT
>NA|TRBJ1-6|TRBV15|NA
CATSRDTITSPLHF
TGTGCCACCAGCAGGGATACGATAACTTCACCCCTCCACTTT
>NA|TRBJ1-4|TRBV20-1|NA
CSARPGRFNEKLFF
TGCAGTGCTAGGCCGGGACGGTTTAATGAAAAACTGTTTTTT
>few|TRBJ2-3|TRBV30|NA
CAWSVLGGRVGTDTQYF
TGTGCCTGGAGTGTACTAGGGGGTAGAGTGGGCACAGATACGCAGTATTTT
>NA|TRBJ2-7|TRBV19|NA
CASSPVGNSYEQYF
TGTGCCAGTAGTCCGGTGGGGAACTCCTACGAGCAGTACTTC
>few|TRBJ1-2|TRBV27|NA
CASSLSGGSYGYTF
TGTGCCAGCAGTTTATCGGGAGGGAGCTATGGCTACACCTTC